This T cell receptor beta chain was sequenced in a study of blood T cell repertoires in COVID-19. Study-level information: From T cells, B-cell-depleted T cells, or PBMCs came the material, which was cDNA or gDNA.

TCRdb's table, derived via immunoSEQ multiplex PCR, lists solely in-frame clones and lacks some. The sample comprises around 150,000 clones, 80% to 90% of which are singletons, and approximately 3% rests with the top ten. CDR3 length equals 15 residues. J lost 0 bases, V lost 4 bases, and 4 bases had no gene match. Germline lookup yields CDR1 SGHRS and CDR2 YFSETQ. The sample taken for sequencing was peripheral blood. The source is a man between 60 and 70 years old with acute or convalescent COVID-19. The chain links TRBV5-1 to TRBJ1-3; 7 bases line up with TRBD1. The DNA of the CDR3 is TGCGCCAGCAGCCCAGGGACAGCCTCTGGAAACACCATATATTTT. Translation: CASSPGTASGNTIYF.